What follows is one T cell receptor beta chain and its context. Its antigen remains unknown. The sample comes from a study of shared clonotypes between healthy human individuals. J lost 7 bases, V lost 10 bases, and 21 bases had no gene match. The V gene's germline CDR1 is SGHTS and CDR2 YDEGEE. The CDR3 has 17 amino acids. It was into CD45RA+ naive and CD45RA-negative memory subsets that the CD4+ cells were split. General study results and limits: About 5% of naive CD4 clonotypes were shared across four donors. Clonotypes shared by all four donors outscored non-shared clonotypes in generation probability.

Per the original methods: From ImmunoSEQ came sequences covering only the junction and carrying no quality scores, so filtering differed. The repertoire was sequenced with immunoSEQ multiplex PCR; TCRdb's copy has only in-frame clones and lacks some. D and trimming were read from the DNA, whereas the V and J calls and clone size are those reported in that table. The sample holds about 360,000 clones, over 70% seen once. The rearrangement joins TRBV5-8 to TRBJ1-4, with 8 bases fitting TRBD1. This sequence was found in a man aged 25-45 years in good health. The sequencing sample was made of memory CD4+ T cells sorted from blood. The subset was: CD45RA-negative fraction. The CDR3 DNA follows: TGTGCCGCCCGTCCCGGGACAGGAGAAGTGGGGCTTGAAAAACTGTTTTTT. Protein product: CAARPGTGEVGLEKLFF.